The source of this T cell receptor (beta chain) is a study of early T cells in non-severe SARS-CoV-2 infection. For the study at large: Bulk RNA taken from unsorted whole blood was sequenced, leaving chains unpaired. Overall study findings and caveats: Private and CD4 specificities were missed by VDJdb matching, skewed to anti-spike CD8.

Each cDNA molecule carried a unique molecular identifier. MiXCR, run by TCRdb on the 5' RACE reads, gives a single entry per CDR3 protein. The repertoire holds some 61,000 distinct CDR3 sequences, with about 10% as singletons. This CDR3 has 13 residues. The germline gives CDR1 LGHDT, CDR2 YNNKEL (reference sequence). V trimming: 4 bases; J trimming: 3 bases; junction bases outside the gene matches: 3. This clonotype was seen many times. The target antigen is unknown. This sequence joins TRBV3-1 and TRBJ2-7; 7 bases align to TRBD1. The sequence was collected from an adult who was a healthcare worker with PCR-confirmed SARS-CoV-2 infection or an uninfected control (not recorded which). The sequenced sample consisted of whole blood. The CDR3 loop reads CASSLRDSYEQYF. CDR3 nucleotide sequence: TGTGCCAGCAGCCTCCGGGACAGCTACGAGCAGTACTTC.